Shown below are 18 T cell receptor beta chains from a single sample sequenced in a study of response to subunit inactivated influenza vaccine. TCRdb passed the RT-PCR reads through MiXCR, listing each CDR3 protein once. This table holds fewer than 550,000 distinct CDR3 sequences, around 25% found once. The specimen comprised CD4+ T cells sorted from PBMCs, sampled about 5 days after vaccination. The receptors originated from a man aged 45-65 years who received an inactivated influenza vaccine.

The chain has TRBV12-3 or TRBV12-4 and TRBJ2-3; D possibly corresponds to TRBD2 (5 bases). CDR3 size: 15 residues. Trimming stripped 4 bases from V and 8 bases from J, with 19 bases between. The CDR3 reads CASSSRGSSGGTQYF. The CDR3 DNA sequence: TGTGCCAGCAGTTCCCGGGGTAGTTCAGGTGGTACGCAGTATTTT.

This chain joins TRBV29-1 and TRBJ2-5; 8 bases are shared with TRBD2. CDR1 and CDR2 (germline): SQVTM, ANQGSEA. This CDR3 comprises 17 residues. V dropped 0 bases and J dropped 4; count of bases not matched to a gene: 13. The DNA for the CDR3 is TGCAGCGTTGAAGAAGGCCAAGGACTAGCTTTTGGAGAGACCCAGTACTTC. Translation gives CSVEEGQGLAFGETQYF. Combining the CDR3 with reference TRBV29-1 and TRBJ2-5 gives the whole variable domain SAVISQKPSRDICQRGTSLTIQCQVDSQVTMMFWYRQQPGQSLTLIATANQGSEATYESGFVIDKFPISRPNLTFSTLTVSNMSPEDSSIYLCSVEEGQGLAFGETQYFGPGTRLLVL.

As to this clonotype: An end of the junction does not agree with germline; a read error may underlie this. This rearrangement joins TRBV7-9 to TRBJ1-5, with 9 bases lining up with TRBD1. Germline V CDR1 and CDR2: SEHNR, FQNEAQ (reference sequence). CDR3 length: 15 amino acids. This CDR3 is CDSSRTGVSNQPQHF. The CDR3, as DNA: TGTGACAGCAGTCGGACAGGGGTTAGCAATCAGCCCCAGCATTTT.

This clonotype showed up just once. The chain recombines TRBV3-1 with TRBJ2-3; no firm D call. V lost 2 bases, J lost 2 bases, and 8 bases lay in between. The CDR3 sequence is 14 residues long. Germline CDR1 is LGHDT and CDR2 is YNNKEL (reference sequence). The CDR3 is CASSQRRNTDTQYF. In nucleotides, the CDR3 is TGTGCCAGCAGCCAAAGAAGAAACACAGATACGCAGTATTTT.

This chain's CDR3 is CASSLERSEAFF. The CDR3 DNA follows: TGTGCCAGCAGCTTAGAGAGGTCTGAAGCTTTCTTT. The chain is built from TRBV7-9 and TRBJ1-1; no clear D. The CDR3 has 12 amino acids. Trimming removed 1 base from V and 6 bases from J, with 6 bases in between. The germline CDR1 and CDR2 sequences are SEHNR and FQNEAQ (reference sequence).

This clonotype was counted a few times. CDR3 region: CASSQDVARGTGELFF. The CDR3 DNA reads as TGTGCCAGCAGCCAAGATGTGGCGAGAGGCACCGGGGAGCTGTTTTTT. The genes are TRBV4-2 and TRBJ2-2; D not certain. CDR1 is LGHNA and CDR2 is YNFKEQ in the germline V gene. The V and J ends lost 0 bases and 4 bases respectively, with 12 bases between them. The CDR3 is 16 residues long.

This clonotype was recorded at least ten times. The chain joins TRBV20-1 to TRBJ2-1, with 14 nucleotides matching TRBD2. The CDR3 is 16 residues long. The germline gives CDR1 DFQATT, CDR2 SNEGSKA (reference sequence). Germline trimming cut 4 bases from V and 1 base from J; bases unmatched to any gene: 3. The CDR3 nucleotides are TGCAGTGCTAAGACTAGCGGGGGGGTGTCCTACAATGAGCAGTTCTTC. It yields the protein CSAKTSGGVSYNEQFF.

This clonotype was counted between two and nine times. The V and J genes are TRBV20-1 and TRBJ2-5; 14 bases are shared with TRBD2. CDR3 length: 14 amino acids. Unmatched junction bases numbered 5, after V lost 4 bases and J lost 7 bases. Germline V gene data show CDR1 as DFQATT and CDR2 as SNEGSKA (reference sequence). The CDR3 DNA reads as TGCAGTGCTAACCGACTAGCGGGAGGGCCGACCCAGTACTTC. Translation gives CSANRLAGGPTQYF.

The V call is TRBV12-3 or TRBV12-4, the J call TRBJ1-1; D is undetermined. The CDR3 spans 16 residues. Between the trimmed V and J ends, which lost 3 bases and 1 base, there was a span of 15 bases. The CDR3 DNA is TGTGCCAGCAGTTTCTCCCCTGGACGGAGGAACACTGAAGCTTTCTTT. Translated, it gives CASSFSPGRRNTEAFF.

The chain joins TRBV20-1 to TRBJ2-7; D gene ambiguous. Between the trimmed V and J ends, which lost 4 bases and 2 bases, there was a span of 15 bases. Germline loops: CDR1 DFQATT, CDR2 SNEGSKA (reference sequence). CDR3 length: 14 residues. The CDR3 DNA sequence: TGCAGTGCTAAGCCCCAGCGACCAACCTACGAGCAGTACTTC. Translating it yields CSAKPQRPTYEQYF.

The rearrangement uses TRBV10-3 and TRBJ2-2, with 11 positions matching TRBD1. CDR1 ENHRY and CDR2 SYGVKD come from the germline V gene. This CDR3 is built from 17 residues. Losses at the gene ends were 10 bases for V and 3 bases for J; bases not matched to a gene: 13. CDR3 amino acids: CATGQGASGWDTGELFF. The CDR3 coding sequence is TGTGCCACCGGACAGGGGGCCTCCGGCTGGGACACCGGGGAGCTGTTTTTT.

The genes are TRBV6-1 and TRBJ2-2, with unresolved D. V was pared by 4 bases and J by 9 bases, with 15 bases between. CDR3 length: 14 amino acids. Germline V gene data show CDR1 as MNHNS and CDR2 as SASEGT. CDR3 sequence reads: CASSGASGARELFF. Written as DNA, the CDR3 is TGTGCCAGCAGTGGGGCCTCGGGCGCAAGGGAGCTGTTTTTT.

The V and J genes are TRBV20-1 and TRBJ2-5; D is possibly TRBD2 (6 bases). The CDR3 spans 17 residues. Germline CDR1 and CDR2: DFQATT and SNEGSKA (reference sequence). V lost 5 bases to trimming and J lost 9 bases, with 31 bases between them. CDR3 sequence reads: CSAAPGLDLHPRVAQYF. As DNA, the CDR3 is TGCAGTGCTGCGCCGGGACTGGATCTTCATCCCCGAGTGGCCCAGTACTTC.

Written as DNA, the CDR3 is TGTGCCAGCAGTCTATACGGACAGGGGGCAAACGAGCAGTACTTC. Protein: CASSLYGQGANEQYF. The chain links TRBV12-3 or TRBV12-4 to TRBJ2-7; the match to TRBD1 covers 11 bases. The CDR3 loop spans 15 amino acids. With V trimmed by 5 bases and J by 5 bases, 8 bases remained unmatched.

This clonotype was counted a few times. V usage is TRBV28 and J usage is TRBJ1-4, with 10 positions matching TRBD1. Germline values: CDR1 MDHEN, CDR2 SYDVKM. This CDR3 has 15 amino acids. The ends lost 6 bases at V and 6 bases at J; junction bases unmatched: 7. The CDR3 nucleotides are TGTGCCAGCAGCGGCCTGGGGACAGGGGATGAAAAACTGTTTTTT. Translating it yields CASSGLGTGDEKLFF. Full variable domain (rest looked up from reference TRBV28 and TRBJ1-4): DVKVTQSSRYLVKRTGEKVFLECVQDMDHENMFWYRQDPGLGLRLIYFSYDVKMKEKGDIPEGYSVSREKKERFSLILESASTNQTSMYLCASSGLGTGDEKLFFGSGTQLSVL.

The table lists this clonotype with a few counts. J is TRBJ2-3 and V is TRBV21-1. TRBV21-1 represents a pseudogene. This CDR3 spans 15 amino acids. The CDR3 is CASSKDLETTDTQYF. CDR3 coding DNA: TGTGCCAGCAGCAAAGATTTGGAGACCACAGATACGCAGTATTTT.

The rearrangement uses TRBV30 and TRBJ2-1, with TRBD1 matching over 9 bases. This CDR3 comprises 13 residues. The germline CDR1 and CDR2 sequences are GTSNPN and SVGIG (reference sequence). Unmatched junction bases numbered 7, after V lost 7 bases and J lost 6 bases. The CDR3 DNA reads TGTGCCTCAAGGACAGGGGTGATCAATGAGCAGTTCTTC. It is translated as CASRTGVINEQFF.

The chain recombines TRBV20-1 with TRBJ1-1; D possibly corresponds to TRBD1 (5 bases). The CDR3 has 14 residues. Germline assignment: CDR1 DFQATT and CDR2 SNEGSKA (reference sequence). V lost 1 base, J lost 4 bases, and 13 bases lay in between. CDR3 sequence reads: CSARVQGASTEAFF. The CDR3 DNA is TGCAGTGCTAGAGTTCAGGGTGCTTCCACTGAAGCTTTCTTT.